Each of the 25 T cell receptor beta chains below was sequenced from the same sample in a study of shared clonotypes between healthy human individuals. Only in-frame clones appear in the TCRdb table, and some are missing; sequencing was by immunoSEQ multiplex PCR. The table lists roughly 2.4 million clones, under 97% of them singletons. Sample: naive CD4+ T cells sorted from blood. Documented subset: CD45RA+ positively selected. These receptors all come from a man younger than 35 in good health.

On this clone: This sample also contains other DNA sequences that code for the same CDR3. This chain uses TRBV10-3 with TRBJ1-1; TRBD1 aligns across 7 bases. From germline, CDR1 is ENHRY and CDR2 SYGVKD. CDR3 length equals 13 residues. V lost 10 bases and J lost 0; bases outside the gene matches: 5. The CDR3, as DNA: TGTGCCACTTCAGGGGGGATGAACACTGAAGCTTTCTTT. It yields the protein CATSGGMNTEAFF.

The chain links TRBV9 to TRBJ1-2, with 7 bases fitting TRBD1. The CDR3 has 16 residues. Germline V gene data show CDR1 as SGDLS and CDR2 as YYNGEE. The V gene end was trimmed by 1 base and the J gene end by 2 bases; junction bases not matched to a gene: 8. The CDR3 DNA follows: TGTGCCAGCAGCGTAAGGGGGACAGAGCTCAACTATGGCTACACCTTC. Its protein is CASSVRGTELNYGYTF.

The V gene is TRBV18, the J gene TRBJ2-7; TRBD1 aligns across 9 bases. The CDR3 contains 15 residues. The germline gives CDR1 KGHSH, CDR2 LQKENI. The V segment lost 8 bases and the J segment 2 bases; nucleotides outside the gene matches: 10. The CDR3 reads CASHDRGTGTYEQYF. The DNA of the CDR3 is TGTGCCAGCCACGACAGGGGGACGGGGACCTACGAGCAGTACTTC. Full variable domain (outside the CDR3, taken from reference TRBV18 and TRBJ2-7): NAGVMQNPRHLVRRRGQEARLRCSPMKGHSHVYWYRQLPEEGLKFMVYLQKENIIDESGMPKERFSAEFPKEGPSILRIQQVVRGDSAAYFCASHDRGTGTYEQYFGPGTRLTVT.

The chain combines TRBV19 with TRBJ1-1; 7 nucleotides match TRBD1. This CDR3 spans 14 amino acids. After removal of 6 bases from V and 1 base from J, the junction contained 5 bases not matched to a gene. CDR1 is LNHDA and CDR2 is SQIVND in the germline V gene (reference sequence). CDR3 sequence reads: CASSRGGRNTEAFF. The CDR3 DNA is TGTGCCAGTAGCCGAGGGGGCCGGAACACTGAAGCTTTCTTT.

This clone was found once. The rearrangement joins TRBV18 to TRBJ2-3; TRBD1 agrees at 7 bases. Per germline, CDR1 KGHSH and CDR2 LQKENI. This CDR3 comprises 14 residues. After removal of 4 bases from V and 8 bases from J, the junction contained 9 bases not matched to a gene. CDR3 loop: CASSLPTGPVTQYF. CDR3 nucleotides: TGTGCCAGCTCACTACCGACAGGGCCGGTTACGCAGTATTTT.

This clone was seen once. The sample carries other DNA sequences with the same CDR3. The V and J genes are TRBV5-1 and TRBJ2-7, with D perhaps assigned TRBD1 or TRBD2 (5 bases each). With 0 bases removed from V and 1 base from J, the gap between germline ends came to 11 bases. Germline V gene lookup returns CDR1 SGHRS and CDR2 YFSETQ. The CDR3 length is 15 residues. CDR3 DNA: TGCGCCAGCAGCTTGGGCCGGGGCGGGTCCTACGAGCAGTACTTC. It translates to CASSLGRGGSYEQYF.

The chain has TRBV6-1 and TRBJ2-7; D remains unclear. Germline V gives CDR1 MNHNS, CDR2 SASEGT. The CDR3 sequence is 11 residues long. Deletions cut 5 bases from V and 6 bases from J, with 8 bases between. The CDR3 loop is CASSQGIEQYF. CDR3 nucleotides: TGTGCCAGCAGTCAAGGAATCGAGCAGTACTTC.

V is TRBV19 and J is TRBJ2-7; TRBD1 matches at 9 bases. The CDR3 consists of 16 residues. Trimming took 3 bases from V and 3 from J; bases not matched to a gene: 9. Germline V CDR1 and CDR2: LNHDA, SQIVND (reference sequence). The CDR3 protein is CASSISSGTGNYEQYF. The CDR3, as DNA: TGTGCCAGTAGTATTTCTTCCGGGACAGGGAACTACGAGCAGTACTTC.

Worth noting for this clone: Additional DNA sequences in this sample encode the identical CDR3. This chain joins TRBV29-1 and TRBJ2-7; D is perhaps TRBD1 or TRBD2 (5 bases each). CDR1 is SQVTM, CDR2 ANQGSEA, per germline. The V gene lost 0 bases and the J gene lost 2 bases, with 11 bases spanning the gap. This CDR3 region has 14 residues. CDR3 coding DNA: TGCAGCGTTGAAGATAGGGGACCGACCTACGAGCAGTACTTC. It codes for CSVEDRGPTYEQYF.

The CDR3 is CANYLFGQGVSYTF. CDR3 coding DNA: TGTGCCAACTACTTATTTGGACAGGGAGTAAGCTACACCTTC. This chain joins TRBV2 and TRBJ1-2, with 8 nucleotides matching TRBD1. V lost 10 bases, J lost 9 bases, and 16 bases stayed unmatched. The CDR3 loop spans 14 amino acids. Germline CDR1 and CDR2: SNHLY and FYNNEI.

Only one count was recorded for this clone. This chain joins TRBV6-5 and TRBJ1-2; possible D gene TRBD1, 5 bases. CDR1 MNHEY and CDR2 SVGAGI come from the germline V gene. Trimming stripped 2 bases from V and 8 bases from J, with 12 bases between. The length of the CDR3 is 13 residues. The DNA for the CDR3 is TGTGCCAGCAGTTACCAGGGCCCTCGAGGCTACACCTTC. Its translation is CASSYQGPRGYTF.

The chain links TRBV5-1 to TRBJ1-2; TRBD1 might be the D (5 bases). Germline V gene lookup returns CDR1 SGHRS and CDR2 YFSETQ. CDR3 size: 12 residues. V was cut by 1 base and J by 8 bases, with 9 bases left in between. CDR3 amino acids: CASSLLGEGYTF. CDR3 in DNA: TGCGCCAGCAGCTTGTTAGGGGAGGGCTACACCTTC.

The chain recombines TRBV5-4 with TRBJ1-1, with a tentative D call TRBD1 (5 bases). V shed 5 bases and J shed 2 bases, with 13 bases lying between them. The CDR3 totals 14 residues. Germline-derived CDR1 and CDR2 are SGHNT and YYREEE (reference sequence). Here the CDR3 reads CASRPEGQNTEAFF. The DNA for the CDR3 is TGTGCCAGCAGGCCCGAAGGACAAAACACTGAAGCTTTCTTT.

Of note for this clone: This sample includes further DNA sequences coding for the same CDR3. The V gene is TRBV9, the J gene TRBJ1-6; D is ambiguous. Germline V gene lookup returns CDR1 SGDLS and CDR2 YYNGEE. The V and J ends lost 0 bases and 5 bases respectively, with 9 bases between them. This CDR3 spans 15 amino acids. CDR3 in DNA: TGTGCCAGCAGCGTAGAAGGACGGAATAATTCACCCCTCCACTTT. It translates to CASSVEGRNNSPLHF.

The rearrangement uses TRBV5-1 and TRBJ2-6, with no clear D. Germline lookup yields CDR1 SGHRS and CDR2 YFSETQ. V lost 2 bases, J lost 0 bases, and 6 bases lay in between. The CDR3 is 15 amino acids. The DNA for the CDR3 is TGCGCCAGCAGCTTACGAGCCTCTGGGGCCAACGTCCTGACTTTC. Translated: CASSLRASGANVLTF.

This clone came up once. The chain couples TRBV7-3 to TRBJ1-1, with D perhaps TRBD1 (6 bases). The CDR3 is 15 residues long. Trimming stripped 5 bases from V and 2 bases from J, with 15 bases between. The germline gives CDR1 SGHTA, CDR2 FQGTGA. CDR3 coding DNA: TGTGCCAGCAGCCCCAGGGGAGTGGGTAACACTGAAGCTTTCTTT. Translated: CASSPRGVGNTEAFF.

This clone was picked up a small number of times. This chain connects TRBV5-4 to TRBJ2-5, with 12 bases matching TRBD2. The CDR3 contains 16 residues. The junction had 10 bases not matched to a gene; V was cut back by 7 bases and J by 3 bases. From germline, CDR1 is SGHNT and CDR2 YYREEE (reference sequence). The CDR3: CASGTGASGREETQYF. The CDR3 DNA follows: TGTGCCAGCGGGACCGGGGCTAGCGGGAGGGAAGAGACCCAGTACTTC. The full variable domain, rest sourced from reference TRBV5-4 and TRBJ2-5, is ETGVTQSPTHLIKTRGQQVTLRCSSQSGHNTVSWYQQALGQGPQFIFQYYREEENGRGNFPPRFSGLQFPNYSSELNVNALELDDSALYLCASGTGASGREETQYFGPGTRLLVL.

J is TRBJ2-7 and V is TRBV10-3; the match to TRBD2 covers 7 bases. Germline CDR1 is ENHRY and CDR2 is SYGVKD. The trim removed 0 bases at V and 2 bases at J, leaving 4 bases unmatched. The CDR3 is 15 residues long. The CDR3 nucleotides read TGTGCCATCAGTGAGTCTGTGGGGGGGGCCTACGAGCAGTACTTC. Amino acids: CAISESVGGAYEQYF.

The chain links TRBV5-1 to TRBJ2-5; 9 bases agree with TRBD1. V shed 1 base and J 5 bases; nucleotides not matched to a gene: 6. In germline, CDR1 is SGHRS, CDR2 YFSETQ. This CDR3 contains 15 residues. The CDR3 spells CASSLMGQGSETQYF. The CDR3 DNA is TGCGCCAGCAGCTTGATGGGACAGGGATCGGAGACCCAGTACTTC.

This clone has only one observation. The chain uses TRBV11-2 and TRBJ1-1, with 8 bases aligning to TRBD1. CDR1 and CDR2 (germline): SGHAT, FQNNGV. The junction had 4 bases not matched to a gene; V was cut back by 0 bases and J by 4 bases. The CDR3 covers 15 residues. As DNA, the CDR3 is TGTGCCAGCAGCTTAGACAGGGGGCCTATCACTGAAGCTTTCTTT. Its translation is CASSLDRGPITEAFF. Full variable domain (missing parts from reference TRBV11-2 and TRBJ1-1): EAGVAQSPRYKIIEKRQSVAFWCNPISGHATLYWYQQILGQGPKLLIQFQNNGVVDDSQLPKDRFSAERLKGVDSTLKIQPAKLEDSAVYLCASSLDRGPITEAFFGQGTRLTVV.

The gene calls are TRBV5-4 and TRBJ1-2; 9 positions match TRBD1. Looked up from germline, CDR1 is SGHNT and CDR2 is YYREEE (reference sequence). The V segment lost 1 base and the J segment 4 bases; nucleotides outside the gene matches: 8. The CDR3 sequence is 16 residues long. The CDR3 is CASSLTGGAKFYGYTF. The CDR3 coding sequence is TGTGCCAGCAGCTTGACAGGGGGCGCGAAATTCTATGGCTACACCTTC.

J is TRBJ1-6 and V is TRBV18; D is ambiguous. CDR3 length: 16 residues. The V end was cut by 3 bases, the J end by 7 bases, with 16 bases between. Germline V gives CDR1 KGHSH, CDR2 LQKENI. The CDR3 bases are TGTGCCAGCTCACCGCTGACTGCAGGAGAGAATTCACCCCTCCACTTT. This translates into CASSPLTAGENSPLHF.

The V gene is TRBV10-3, the J gene TRBJ2-7, with D perhaps matching TRBD2 (5 bases). CDR3 length: 13 amino acids. Germline CDR1 is ENHRY and CDR2 is SYGVKD. The V end lost 10 bases, the J end lost 2 bases, and 15 bases lay between the germline ends. CDR3 in DNA: TGTGCCACCTGCGCGGGTCTTGCCTACGAGCAGTACTTC. Residues: CATCAGLAYEQYF.

The J gene is TRBJ2-2, the V gene TRBV27; possibly TRBD2 for D (6 bases). This CDR3 comprises 14 residues. Trimming removed 4 bases from V and 2 bases from J, with 8 bases in between. Per germline, CDR1 MNHEY and CDR2 SMNVEV (reference sequence). The CDR3: CASSWGTNTGELFF. As DNA, the CDR3 is TGTGCCAGCAGTTGGGGGACTAACACCGGGGAGCTGTTTTTT.

A remark on this clone: No DNA is shown, since the ends of the CDR3 on it are uncertain; the CDR3 is the one TCRdb lists. This chain joins TRBV1 and TRBJ2-7; TRBD1 was called by the table and not checked on the DNA. TRBV1 is labeled a pseudogene. The CDR3 is 15 amino acids long, termini counted. CDR3: CTSSHFGTGTYEQYF.